The following is a T cell receptor (beta chain) sequence with its context. The assay was immunoSEQ multiplex PCR, and TCRdb's table has in-frame clones only and misses some. The table includes about 300,000 clones, 88% detected once. These data are taken from a study of blood T cell repertoires in COVID-19. As for the study in general: There were acute and convalescent COVID-19 samples, and they came from the United States, Italy and Spain. From T cells, B-cell-depleted T cells, or PBMCs came the material, which was cDNA or gDNA.

The sequencing sample was made of peripheral blood. The source of this sequence is a woman in her twenties or thirties who had recovered from COVID-19.

CDR3 protein: CASSPTGLANYGYTF. CDR3 bases: TGTGCCAGCTCACCAACAGGATTAGCTAACTATGGCTACACCTTC. The chain employs TRBV18 and TRBJ1-2, with D perhaps TRBD1 (5 bases). CDR1 and CDR2 from the germline V gene are KGHSH and LQKENI. The V end lost 2 bases, the J end lost 0 bases, and 10 bases lay between the germline ends. The CDR3 contains 15 residues.